What follows describes a single TCR beta chain. This specimen belongs to a study of control samples from healthy donors and cancer patients. The method was immunoSEQ multiplex PCR; TCRdb's version includes in-frame clones alone and lacks a portion of them. The sample has about 71,000 clones, nearly 90% seen once. The receptor was isolated from a man aged 60 to 75 with lung cancer. Sample: PBMCs.

The CDR3 reads CASSIRQVPGETQYF. The CDR3 DNA is TGTGCCAGCAGCATTAGACAGGTACCGGGGGAGACCCAGTACTTC. The chain links TRBV9 to TRBJ2-5, with D possibly being TRBD1 (6 bases). V gave up 4 bases and J gave up 5 bases, with 18 bases separating them. CDR3 size: 15 residues. Germline assignment: CDR1 SGDLS and CDR2 YYNGEE.